Listed below are T cell receptor beta chains from one sample, sequenced in a study of cytomegalovirus exposure and HLA in healthy donors. Only in-frame clones appear in the TCRdb table, and some are missing; sequencing was by immunoSEQ multiplex PCR. The table records around 44,000 clones, 87% of them present only once. Sequenced: PBMCs. These receptors were taken from a woman in her thirties or forties in good health and CMV-seropositive. The CDR3 runs from the conserved cysteine through the conserved F or W. The D gene is left open where the match is weak. Only some rows state a clone size, as once, few, many or a class for expanded clones.

v_gene	d_gene	abundance	j_gene	CDR3aa	CDR3nt
TRBV19	TRBD2	-	TRBJ2-3	CASSIQGLGTDTQYF	TGTGCCAGTAGTATACAAGGACTAGGCACAGATACGCAGTATTTT
TRBV6-6	-	-	TRBJ1-5	CATHPHLAGLNQPQHF	TGTGCCACCCACCCCCACCTGGCGGGTCTCAATCAGCCCCAGCATTTT
TRBV18	-	-	TRBJ1-5	CASSPNGSNQPQHF	TGTGCCAGCTCACCAAATGGCAGCAATCAGCCCCAGCATTTT
TRBV27	TRBD1	once	TRBJ2-7	CASSPTRGQIYEQYF	TGTGCCAGCAGCCCCACCCGGGGACAGATCTACGAGCAGTACTTC
TRBV2	TRBD1	few	TRBJ1-2	CASSNLPGQGGGYTF	TGTGCCAGCAGTAATCTACCGGGACAGGGCGGCGGCTACACCTTC
TRBV19	-	-	TRBJ2-5	CASSSRGQHQETQYF	TGTGCCAGTAGTTCACGTGGACAGCACCAAGAGACCCAGTACTTC
TRBV19	TRBD1	-	TRBJ1-2	CASSTRGTEDGYTF	TGTGCCAGTAGTACGCGCGGGACAGAGGATGGCTACACCTTC
TRBV6-1	TRBD1	-	TRBJ2-7	CATSRTGSSYEQYF	TGTGCCACCTCCCGGACAGGGAGCTCCTACGAGCAGTACTTC
TRBV7-9	TRBD1	-	TRBJ1-1	CASSGTGMNTEAFF	TGTGCCAGCAGCGGGACAGGGATGAACACTGAAGCTTTCTTT
TRBV15	-	-	TRBJ1-6	CAIGQYNSPLHF	TGTGCCATTGGACAGTATAATTCACCCCTCCACTTT
TRBV28	-	-	TRBJ1-6	CASSLSGTYYNSPLHF	TGTGCCAGCAGTTTGTCCGGGACATACTATAATTCACCCCTCCACTTT
TRBV19	TRBD2	-	TRBJ2-1	CASSATSGRWNEQFF	TGTGCCAGTAGTGCAACTAGCGGGAGATGGAATGAGCAGTTCTTC
TRBV7-9	TRBD2	-	TRBJ2-1	CSSSFDSSGSSSYNEQFF	TGTTCCAGCAGCTTTGATTCTAGCGGGAGTTCCTCCTACAATGAGCAGTTCTTC
TRBV7-9	TRBD2	-	TRBJ2-5	CASRTTSDPQETQYF	TGTGCCAGCCGGACGACTAGCGACCCCCAAGAGACCCAGTACTTC
TRBV5-4	-	-	TRBJ1-6	CASSLGHFDSPLHF	TGTGCCAGCAGCTTGGGACATTTCGATTCACCCCTCCACTTT
TRBV29-1	TRBD2	-	TRBJ2-1	CSVDRSSGSYEQFF	TGCAGCGTTGATCGTAGTAGCGGGAGCTATGAGCAGTTCTTC
TRBV10-3	-	-	TRBJ2-1	CAIGQVPYNEQFF	TGTGCCATCGGCCAGGTCCCCTACAATGAGCAGTTCTTC
TRBV28	TRBD1	-	TRBJ2-7	CASSYTGTGGTPHYEQYF	TGTGCCAGCAGTTACACCGGGACAGGGGGCACCCCTCACTACGAGCAGTACTTC
TRBV6-1	TRBD1	-	TRBJ1-2	CASTDRAVYGYTF	TGTGCCAGCACTGACAGGGCCGTCTATGGCTACACCTTC
TRBV27	-	-	TRBJ1-2	CASKAGSNYGYTF	TGTGCCAGCAAAGCAGGCTCTAACTATGGCTACACCTTC
TRBV5-8	TRBD1	-	TRBJ1-1	CASSLIRGETEAFF	TGTGCCAGCAGCTTGATCAGGGGGGAAACTGAAGCTTTCTTT
TRBV6-1	-	-	TRBJ2-2	CASKPGTGELFF	TGTGCCAGCAAACCAGGCACCGGGGAGCTGTTTTTT
TRBV28	-	-	TRBJ1-2	CASSLPVGGGKGHYGYTF	TGTGCCAGCAGTCTTCCTGTGGGAGGGGGGAAGGGGCACTATGGCTACACCTTC
TRBV5-4	TRBD2	-	TRBJ2-3	CASTPDSGVSTDTQYF	TGTGCCAGCACACCGGATAGCGGGGTTAGCACAGATACGCAGTATTTT
TRBV11-3	-	-	TRBJ1-5	CASSRGGGPDQPQHF	TGTGCCAGCAGCCGAGGGGGGGGGCCGGATCAGCCCCAGCATTTT
TRBV10-1	TRBD2	-	TRBJ2-7	CASARLADPGEQYF	TGCGCCAGCGCGCGACTAGCGGACCCGGGCGAGCAGTACTTC
TRBV28	TRBD1	-	TRBJ1-2	CASRGQDLGGYTF	TGTGCCAGCCGGGGACAGGACTTAGGTGGCTACACCTTC
TRBV6-5	-	-	TRBJ1-5	CASTSRAQSNQPQHF	TGTGCCAGCACCTCCAGGGCTCAAAGCAATCAGCCCCAGCATTTT
TRBV18	-	-	TRBJ2-2	CASSPPGIDGELFF	TGTGCCAGCTCACCCCCAGGGATTGACGGGGAGCTGTTTTTT
TRBV27	-	once	TRBJ2-7	CASSLSYMGSSRSSYEQYF	TGTGCCAGCAGTTTATCCTACATGGGTTCCTCAAGGAGCTCCTACGAGCAGTACTTC
TRBV28	TRBD2	once	TRBJ2-7	CASTETGGVFSYEQYF	TGTGCCAGCACCGAAACGGGGGGGGTTTTCTCCTACGAGCAGTACTTC
TRBV5-1	-	-	TRBJ1-2	CASSPNPQGSLGYTF	TGCGCCAGCAGCCCCAACCCCCAGGGGAGTCTTGGCTACACCTTC
TRBV30	-	-	TRBJ1-2	CAWSVIGQKYGYTF	TGTGCCTGGAGTGTAATTGGACAGAAGTATGGCTACACCTTC
TRBV5-1	TRBD1	-	TRBJ1-3	CASSDRTGAGNTIYF	TGCGCCAGCAGCGACCGGACAGGGGCTGGAAACACCATATATTTT
TRBV5-4	-	-	TRBJ1-1	CASSSQENTEAFF	TGTGCCAGCAGCTCTCAGGAGAACACTGAAGCTTTCTTT
TRBV6-5	-	-	TRBJ2-3	CASSSVRGAPVPQYF	TGTGCCAGCAGTTCTGTCAGGGGAGCGCCAGTTCCGCAGTATTTT
TRBV6-1	-	-	TRBJ1-2	CASSVTGFDFYGYTF	TGTGCCAGCAGTGTTACAGGGTTTGACTTCTATGGCTACACCTTC
TRBV19	TRBD2	-	TRBJ2-1	CASSMGLAGGTNEQFF	TGTGCCAGTAGTATGGGTCTAGCGGGGGGGACCAATGAGCAGTTCTTC
TRBV19	-	-	TRBJ1-3	CASSIGRNSGNTIYF	TGTGCCAGTAGTATAGGCAGGAACTCTGGAAACACCATATATTTT
TRBV28	-	-	TRBJ1-4	CASGSSGSTYFSNEKLFF	TGTGCCAGCGGATCTTCCGGGTCAACGTACTTCTCGAATGAAAAACTGTTTTTT
TRBV7-3	TRBD1	-	TRBJ1-1	CASSFRQGTEAFF	TGTGCCAGCAGCTTTCGACAGGGCACTGAAGCTTTCTTT
TRBV18	TRBD1	-	TRBJ2-2	CASSPPGQPLTGELFF	TGTGCCAGCTCACCACCGGGACAGCCGCTCACCGGGGAGCTGTTTTTT
TRBV4-2	TRBD1	-	TRBJ1-1	CASSQDPPGQGSTEAFF	TGTGCCAGCAGCCAAGATCCCCCGGGACAGGGAAGCACTGAAGCTTTCTTT
TRBV6-6	TRBD1	-	TRBJ2-7	CASSSPGGSYEQYF	TGTGCCAGCAGCTCTCCAGGGGGTTCCTACGAGCAGTACTTC
TRBV28	-	-	TRBJ1-1	CASSLWAGTEAFF	TGTGCCAGCAGTTTATGGGCCGGGACTGAAGCTTTCTTT